This T cell receptor (beta chain) was obtained from a study of shared clonotypes between healthy human individuals. Overall study: A donor's plate count was three for CD4 naive and three for CD4 memory; CD8 naive had two and CD8 memory one. Whole-study results and caveats: Clonotypes shared by all four donors outscored non-shared clonotypes in generation probability.

A remark on this clone: The antigen is not known.

This CDR3 spans 15 amino acids. The V gene end was trimmed by 2 bases and the J gene end by 5 bases; junction bases not matched to a gene: 7. Germline V gene sequence: CDR1 SGHRS, CDR2 YFSETQ. CD45RA+ naive and CD45RA-negative memory subsets were separated from CD4+ cells. The assay ran at deep level. TCRdb's table, derived via immunoSEQ multiplex PCR, lists solely in-frame clones and lacks some. The table shows over 850,000 clones, with around 82% occurring only once. Sequenced material: memory CD4+ T cells from PBMCs. As to subset: CD45RA-negative fraction. This receptor was identified in a man between 18 and 29 years old in good health. Some clones in this sample may be carry-over from other donors' samples. This chain uses TRBV5-1 with TRBJ2-3; TRBD2 matches at 8 bases. CDR3 protein: CASSFGGRSEDTQYF. CDR3 bases: TGCGCCAGCAGCTTTGGCGGGAGGTCGGAAGATACGCAGTATTTT.